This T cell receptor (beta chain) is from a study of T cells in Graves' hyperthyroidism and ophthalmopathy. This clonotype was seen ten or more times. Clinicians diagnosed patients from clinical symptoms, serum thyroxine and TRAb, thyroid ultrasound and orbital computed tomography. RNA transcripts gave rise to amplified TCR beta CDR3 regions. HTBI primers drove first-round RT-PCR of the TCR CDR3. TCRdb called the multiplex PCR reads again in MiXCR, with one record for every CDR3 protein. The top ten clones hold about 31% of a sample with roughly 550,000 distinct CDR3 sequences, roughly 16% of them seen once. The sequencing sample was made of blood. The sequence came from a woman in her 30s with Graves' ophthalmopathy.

The CDR3 spells CASSSWAVNEQFF. CDR3 nucleotide sequence: TGTGCCAGCAGCTCATGGGCGGTCAATGAGCAGTTCTTC. The gene calls are TRBV7-2 and TRBJ2-1, with D unclear. Looked up from germline, CDR1 is SGHTA and CDR2 is FQGNSA. The V end was cut by 4 bases, the J end by 6 bases, with 10 bases between. The CDR3 covers 13 residues.